Described below is a single TCR beta chain sequence and its context. The sample belongs to a study of blood T cell repertoires in COVID-19. Study in general: Spain, Italy and the United States supplied samples that represented acute and convalescent COVID-19. The cDNA or gDNA used as material had been derived from T cells, B-cell-depleted T cells, or PBMCs.

Authors' processing steps: The assay estimated nucleated cells by amplifying reference gene primers. Clones were read by immunoSEQ multiplex PCR, and TCRdb kept only the in-frame ones, dropping some. V and J calls and clone size are as listed in that table; D and trimming were resolved from the DNA. Of 200,000 or so clones in the sample, around 85% were seen once. The trim removed 5 bases at V and 2 bases at J, leaving 5 bases unmatched. The CDR3 contains 15 residues. Germline lookup yields CDR1 SNHLY and CDR2 FYNNEI. This chain joins TRBV2 and TRBJ1-3; 8 positions match TRBD1. The source is a man in his 60s with COVID-19, enrolled during active disease. The source material was peripheral blood. The CDR3 nucleotides are TGTGCCAGCAGTCTAGACAGGGGTGCTGGAAACACCATATATTTT. Amino acid sequence: CASSLDRGAGNTIYF. Together with reference TRBV2 and TRBJ1-3, the CDR3 gives the full variable domain: EPEVTQTPSHQVTQMGQEVILRCVPISNHLYFYWYRQILGQKVEFLVSFYNNEISEKSEIFDDQFSVERPDGSNFTLKIRSTKLEDSAMYFCASSLDRGAGNTIYFGEGSWLTVV.